These T cell receptor beta chains were read from a single sample in a study of cytomegalovirus exposure and HLA in healthy donors. The data were produced by immunoSEQ multiplex PCR, yet TCRdb's version contains in-frame clones alone and is incomplete. Here the sample spans more than 200,000 clones, over 65% being singletons. The sample comprised PBMCs. The source of these receptors is a man in his forties in good health and CMV-seronegative. Both conserved end residues are part of each CDR3. The order of the fields is clone size, D gene, V gene, J gene, CDR3 protein, CDR3 DNA. A D gene is named only where the DNA matches it firmly. Clone size appears in some rows only: once, few, many, or a class for an expanded clone.

>NA|TRBD2|TRBV2|TRBJ2-1
CASKLAGVNEQFF
TGTGCCAGCAAGCTAGCGGGAGTCAATGAGCAGTTCTTC
>NA|TRBD1|TRBV19|TRBJ2-1
CASSIGGDGTGYLNEQFF
TGTGCCAGTAGTATCGGAGGGGACGGGACAGGGTACCTTAATGAGCAGTTCTTC
>NA|TRBD2|TRBV11-2|TRBJ2-1
CASSLDLNSGAYNEQFF
TGTGCCAGCAGCTTAGACCTAAATAGCGGGGCCTACAATGAGCAGTTCTTC
>NA|NA|TRBV6-5|TRBJ2-5
CASSYFPGEGTQYF
TGTGCCAGCAGTTATTTTCCAGGGGAAGGGACCCAGTACTTC
>NA|NA|TRBV9|TRBJ2-1
CASSASNYEQFF
TGTGCCAGCAGCGCGTCCAACTATGAGCAGTTCTTC
>NA|TRBD2|TRBV30|TRBJ2-3
CAWSAGLADADTQYF
TGTGCCTGGAGTGCGGGACTAGCGGACGCAGATACGCAGTATTTT
>NA|NA|TRBV4-1|TRBJ2-7
CASSQDDGRGWEQYF
TGCGCCAGCAGCCAAGATGATGGCAGGGGTTGGGAGCAGTACTTC
>NA|NA|TRBV5-4|TRBJ1-2
CASSLDSGIYGYTF
TGTGCCAGCAGCTTGGATTCGGGGATCTATGGCTACACCTTC
>NA|TRBD2|TRBV29-1|TRBJ2-7
CSVLGAGASYEQYF
TGCAGCGTCCTCGGAGCGGGAGCTTCCTACGAGCAGTACTTC
>NA|NA|TRBV6-6|TRBJ2-1
CASTTPGVNNEQFF
TGTGCCAGCACCACCCCCGGGGTCAACAATGAGCAGTTCTTC
>NA|NA|TRBV4-2|TRBJ2-3
CASSQAPAGRGRTDTQYF
TGTGCCAGCAGCCAAGCCCCGGCGGGAAGGGGGCGCACAGATACGCAGTATTTT
>NA|NA|TRBV18|TRBJ1-1
CASSPPGGGVYTEAFF
TGTGCCAGCTCACCACCGGGCGGGGGGGTGTACACTGAAGCTTTCTTT
>NA|TRBD2|TRBV7-2|TRBJ2-7
CASSLESGRPPYEQYF
TGTGCCAGCAGCTTAGAAAGCGGGAGGCCTCCCTACGAGCAGTACTTC
>once|TRBD1|TRBV5-8|TRBJ1-5
CASSYRTGSNQPQHF
TGTGCCAGCAGCTATAGGACAGGGAGCAATCAGCCCCAGCATTTT
>NA|TRBD2|TRBV30|TRBJ2-1
CAWSLTSGTYNEQFF
TGTGCCTGGAGTCTTACTAGCGGGACCTACAATGAGCAGTTCTTC
>NA|NA|TRBV7-9|TRBJ2-2
CASSSRAPNTGELFF
TGTGCCAGCAGCTCTAGAGCTCCGAACACCGGGGAGCTGTTTTTT
>NA|NA|TRBV19|TRBJ2-1
CASSNGRGADEQFF
TGTGCCAGTAGTAATGGCAGGGGCGCCGATGAGCAGTTCTTC
>NA|TRBD1|TRBV4-2|TRBJ2-4
CASSLGQAIAKNIQYF
TGTGCCAGCAGCTTGGGACAGGCAATAGCCAAAAACATTCAGTACTTC
>NA|TRBD1|TRBV7-9|TRBJ1-1
CASTKTGGLGTEAFF
TGTGCCAGCACCAAAACAGGGGGCTTGGGCACTGAAGCTTTCTTT
>few|TRBD1|TRBV14|TRBJ2-7
CASSQMPGQGRYEQYF
TGTGCCAGCAGCCAAATGCCGGGACAGGGGAGATACGAGCAGTACTTC
>NA|NA|TRBV19|TRBJ2-2
CASRQTGAGELFF
TGTGCCAGTAGACAAACAGGTGCCGGGGAGCTGTTTTTT
>NA|NA|TRBV7-2|TRBJ1-2
CASSPRGLGVAYGYTF
TGTGCCAGCAGCCCGAGAGGTTTAGGGGTAGCCTATGGCTACACCTTC
>few|NA|TRBV19|TRBJ1-1
CASSQGLNTEAFF
TGTGCCAGTAGCCAGGGATTAAACACTGAAGCTTTCTTT
>few|NA|TRBV10-1|TRBJ2-2
CASSGLTGELFF
TGCGCCAGCAGTGGACTGACCGGGGAGCTGTTTTTT
>once|NA|TRBV19|TRBJ2-7
CASSIAAAISYEQYF
TGTGCCAGTAGTATAGCGGCAGCGATCTCCTACGAGCAGTACTTC
>NA|NA|TRBV7-3|TRBJ1-1
CASSPNMGDTEAFF
TGTGCCAGCAGCCCTAATATGGGAGACACTGAAGCTTTCTTT
>NA|NA|TRBV5-8|TRBJ1-1
CASPLERLGTEAFF
TGTGCCAGCCCACTAGAGCGGCTCGGCACTGAAGCTTTCTTT
>NA|NA|TRBV5-1|TRBJ2-5
CASSSTATQETQYF
TGCGCCAGCAGCTCCACCGCTACCCAAGAGACCCAGTACTTC
>NA|NA|TRBV19|TRBJ2-1
CASSIFWGMDEQFF
TGTGCCAGTAGTATTTTTTGGGGCATGGATGAGCAGTTCTTC
>NA|NA|TRBV9|TRBJ1-2
CASSPSHLGEDYGYTF
TGTGCCAGCAGCCCATCCCACCTCGGGGAAGACTATGGCTACACCTTC
>NA|TRBD2|TRBV5-1|TRBJ2-1
CASSPSTSGSANEQFF
TGCGCCAGCAGCCCCTCGACTAGCGGGAGTGCAAATGAGCAGTTCTTC
>NA|NA|TRBV5-1|TRBJ2-1
CASSLAGGGLFDNEQFF
TGCGCCAGCAGCTTGGCCGGAGGGGGCTTATTTGACAATGAGCAGTTCTTC
>NA|NA|TRBV5-6|TRBJ2-7
CASRFGSYEQYF
TGTGCCAGCAGGTTCGGCTCCTACGAGCAGTACTTC
>NA|TRBD2|TRBV27|TRBJ2-3
CASRGLVHPTLPFSNTQYF
TGTGCCAGCAGAGGACTAGTCCACCCTACGCTACCTTTCTCGAATACGCAGTATTTT
>NA|TRBD1|TRBV18|TRBJ1-2
CASSPRAQGASDYGYTF
TGTGCCAGCTCACCAAGGGCACAGGGGGCGTCAGACTATGGCTACACCTTC
>many|TRBD2|TRBV2|TRBJ2-7
CASSGTSGRDEQYF
TGTGCCAGCAGTGGAACTAGCGGGAGGGACGAGCAGTACTTC
>NA|TRBD1|TRBV2|TRBJ1-2
CASIDREYGYTF
TGTGCCAGTATTGACAGGGAGTATGGCTACACCTTC
>NA|NA|TRBV19|TRBJ1-6
CASSFQVDSPLHF
TGTGCCAGTAGCTTCCAGGTTGATTCACCCCTCCACTTT
>NA|NA|TRBV9|TRBJ1-2
CASSVASPGEGYTF
TGTGCCAGCAGCGTAGCCTCCCCGGGGGAAGGCTACACCTTC
>NA|NA|TRBV6-1|TRBJ2-1
CASSEPNPGYEQFF
TGTGCCAGCAGTGAACCTAATCCAGGGTATGAGCAGTTCTTC
>once|TRBD1|TRBV10-3|TRBJ2-6
CAISEGRTGSSGANVLTF
TGTGCCATCAGTGAGGGCAGGACAGGGAGTTCTGGGGCCAACGTCCTGACTTTC
>NA|TRBD1|TRBV10-3|TRBJ2-1
CAIHPTGGDNEQFF
TGTGCCATCCACCCGACAGGGGGGGACAATGAGCAGTTCTTC
>NA|TRBD1|TRBV28|TRBJ1-2
CASSSYGGGQGAGYGYTF
TGTGCCAGCAGTTCTTATGGGGGTGGGCAGGGGGCCGGCTATGGCTACACCTTC
>NA|NA|TRBV2|TRBJ2-5
CATNRESQETQYF
TGTGCCACCAATAGGGAGAGTCAAGAGACCCAGTACTTC
>NA|TRBD1|TRBV27|TRBJ2-5
CASRGLRQGEETQYF
TGTGCCAGCAGGGGGCTTAGGCAGGGGGAGGAGACCCAGTACTTC
>NA|NA|TRBV28|TRBJ2-7
CASSLGFSKSYEQYF
TGTGCCAGCAGTTTAGGTTTTAGCAAGTCCTACGAGCAGTACTTC
>NA|TRBD2|TRBV9|TRBJ2-5
CASSALPGLAGVRETQYF
TGTGCCAGCAGCGCCCTACCGGGACTAGCGGGAGTACGAGAGACCCAGTACTTC
>NA|NA|TRBV14|TRBJ1-4
CASSQQGEKLFF
TGTGCCAGCAGTCAACAGGGTGAAAAACTGTTTTTT
>NA|TRBD1|TRBV4-3|TRBJ2-7
CASSQAYRDRDPYEQYF
TGCGCCAGCAGCCAAGCCTACCGGGACAGGGACCCCTACGAGCAGTACTTC
>NA|TRBD2|TRBV9|TRBJ2-1
CASSVGGGAVPYNEQFF
TGTGCCAGCAGCGTAGGGGGAGGGGCAGTCCCCTACAATGAGCAGTTCTTC
>NA|NA|TRBV6-1|TRBJ1-2
CASSPPNRVGYTF
TGTGCCAGCAGTCCTCCAAACAGGGTTGGCTACACCTTC
>NA|NA|TRBV7-7|TRBJ2-1
CASSLGLLGDEQFF
TGTGCCAGCAGCTTGGGACTCCTGGGGGATGAGCAGTTCTTC
>NA|TRBD1|TRBV19|TRBJ1-6
CASSTQGARNSPLHF
TGTGCCAGTAGTACACAGGGGGCGAGGAATTCACCCCTCCACTTT
>NA|NA|TRBV18|TRBJ2-1
CASSPSLTGLDNEQFF
TGTGCCAGCTCACCGTCACTCACTGGTCTCGACAATGAGCAGTTCTTC
>NA|TRBD2|TRBV4-1|TRBJ2-7
CASSQERSLAGNEQYF
TGCGCCAGCAGCCAAGAAAGGAGCCTAGCGGGAAACGAGCAGTACTTC
>once|NA|TRBV4-2|TRBJ1-3
CASSQDNRAEGNTIYF
TGTGCCAGCAGCCAAGATAACAGGGCGGAAGGAAACACCATATATTTT
>NA|TRBD1|TRBV7-9|TRBJ2-7
CSSSSGTGGEAYEQYF
TGTTCCAGCAGTTCGGGGACAGGGGGCGAGGCCTACGAGCAGTACTTC
>NA|TRBD1|TRBV6-4|TRBJ1-2
CASRGQGGYGYTF
TGTGCCAGCAGGGGACAGGGCGGCTATGGCTACACCTTC
>NA|NA|TRBV6-6|TRBJ1-1
CASSQGWTEAFF
TGTGCCAGCAGCCAGGGCTGGACTGAAGCTTTCTTT
>NA|TRBD1|TRBV7-8|TRBJ1-3
CASSLERTGRGNTIYF
TGTGCCAGCAGCTTAGAACGGACAGGGAGAGGAAACACCATATATTTT